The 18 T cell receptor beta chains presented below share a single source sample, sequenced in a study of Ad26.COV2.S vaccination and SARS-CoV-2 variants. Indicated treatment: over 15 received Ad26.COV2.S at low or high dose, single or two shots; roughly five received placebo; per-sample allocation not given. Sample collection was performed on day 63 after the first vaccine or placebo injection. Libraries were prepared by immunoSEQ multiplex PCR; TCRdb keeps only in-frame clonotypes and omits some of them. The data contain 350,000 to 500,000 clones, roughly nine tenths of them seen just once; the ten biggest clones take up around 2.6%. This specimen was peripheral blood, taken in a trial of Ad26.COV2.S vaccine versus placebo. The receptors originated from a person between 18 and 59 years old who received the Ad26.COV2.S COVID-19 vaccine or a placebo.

The CDR3 coding sequence is TGTGCCAGCAGCTCCACAGGGACAGATACGCAGTATTTT. This encodes CASSSTGTDTQYF. The chain is built from TRBV7-2 and TRBJ2-3; D perhaps matches TRBD1 (6 bases). This CDR3 has 13 amino acids. V lost 4 bases, J lost 3 bases, and 8 bases lay in between. Per germline, CDR1 SGHTA and CDR2 FQGNSA.

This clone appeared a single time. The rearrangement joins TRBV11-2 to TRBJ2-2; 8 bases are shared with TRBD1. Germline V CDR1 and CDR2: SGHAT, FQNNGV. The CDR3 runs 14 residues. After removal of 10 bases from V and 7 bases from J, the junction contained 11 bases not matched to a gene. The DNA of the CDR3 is TGTGCCACCCGGACAGGGCAGCCGGGCGGGGAGCTGTTTTTT. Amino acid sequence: CATRTGQPGGELFF.

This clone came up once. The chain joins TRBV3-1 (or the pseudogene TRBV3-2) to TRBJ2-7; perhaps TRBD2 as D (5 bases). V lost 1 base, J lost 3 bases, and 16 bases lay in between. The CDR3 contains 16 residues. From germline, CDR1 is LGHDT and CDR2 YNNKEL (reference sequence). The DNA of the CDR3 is TGTGCCAGCAGCCAAGTTCTTGGGCGGAGGCACTACGAGCAGTACGTC. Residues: CASSQVLGRRHYEQYV.

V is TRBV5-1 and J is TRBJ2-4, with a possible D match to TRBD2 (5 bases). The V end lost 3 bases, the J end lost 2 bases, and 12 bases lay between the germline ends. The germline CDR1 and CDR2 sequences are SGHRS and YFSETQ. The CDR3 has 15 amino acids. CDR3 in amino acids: CASSSRVDPKNIQYF. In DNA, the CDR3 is TGCGCCAGCAGCTCGCGGGTTGATCCCAAAAACATTCAGTACTTC.

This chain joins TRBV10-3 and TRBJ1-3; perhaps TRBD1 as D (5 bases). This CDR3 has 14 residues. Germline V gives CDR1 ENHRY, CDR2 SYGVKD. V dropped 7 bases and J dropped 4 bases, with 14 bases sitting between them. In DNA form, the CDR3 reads TGTGCCATCACGGGGGTTTCGGAGGGAAACACCATATATTTT. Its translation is CAITGVSEGNTIYF.

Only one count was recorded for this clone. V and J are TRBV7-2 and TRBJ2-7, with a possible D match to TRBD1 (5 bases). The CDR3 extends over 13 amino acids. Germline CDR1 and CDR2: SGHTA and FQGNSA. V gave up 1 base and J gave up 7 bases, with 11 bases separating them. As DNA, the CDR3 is TGTGCCAGCAGCTTAGGCAGGGCCGGGGAGCAGTACTTC. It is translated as CASSLGRAGEQYF.

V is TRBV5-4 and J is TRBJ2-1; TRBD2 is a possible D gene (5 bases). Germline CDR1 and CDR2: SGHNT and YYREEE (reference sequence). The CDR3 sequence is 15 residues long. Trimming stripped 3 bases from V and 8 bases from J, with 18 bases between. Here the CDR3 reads CASSSTRGIGDEQFF. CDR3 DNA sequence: TGTGCCAGCAGCTCGACTCGGGGAATCGGAGATGAGCAGTTCTTC.

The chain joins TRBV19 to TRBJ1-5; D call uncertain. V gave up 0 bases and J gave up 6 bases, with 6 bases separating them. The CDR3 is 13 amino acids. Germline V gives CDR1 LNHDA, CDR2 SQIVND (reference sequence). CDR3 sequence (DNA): TGTGCCAGTAGTATAGATAAGGGTCAGCCCCAGCATTTT. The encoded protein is CASSIDKGQPQHF.

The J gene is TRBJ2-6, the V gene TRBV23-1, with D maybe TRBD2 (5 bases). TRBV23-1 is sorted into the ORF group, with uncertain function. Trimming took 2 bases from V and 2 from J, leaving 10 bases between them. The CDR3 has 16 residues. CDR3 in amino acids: CASSQEGRAGANVLTF. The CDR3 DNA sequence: TGCGCCAGCAGTCAAGAGGGTAGAGCTGGGGCCAACGTCCTGACTTTC.

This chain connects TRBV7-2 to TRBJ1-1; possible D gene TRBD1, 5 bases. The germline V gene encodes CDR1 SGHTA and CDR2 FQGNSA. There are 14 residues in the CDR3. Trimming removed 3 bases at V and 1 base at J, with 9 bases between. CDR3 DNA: TGTGCCAGCAGCTTCGGAGGGGAGAACACTGAAGCTTTCTTT. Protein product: CASSFGGENTEAFF.

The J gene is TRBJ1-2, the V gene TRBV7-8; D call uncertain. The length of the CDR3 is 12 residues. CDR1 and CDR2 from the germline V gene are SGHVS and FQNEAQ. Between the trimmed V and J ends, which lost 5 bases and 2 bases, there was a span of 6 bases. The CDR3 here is CASSLGNYGYTF. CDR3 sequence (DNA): TGTGCCAGCAGCCTCGGGAACTATGGCTACACCTTC. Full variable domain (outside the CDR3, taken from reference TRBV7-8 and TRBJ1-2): GAGVSQSPRYKVAKRGQDVALRCDPISGHVSLFWYQQALGQGPEFLTYFQNEAQLDKSGLPSDRFFAERPEGSVSTLKIQRTQQEDSAVYLCASSLGNYGYTFGSGTRLTVV.

Written as DNA, the CDR3 is TGTGCCACCAGTGATTTGCATGGGGTCGGGGAGCTGTTTTTT. Translation: CATSDLHGVGELFF. The chain recombines TRBV24-1 with TRBJ2-2; no reliable D call. Trimming removed 0 bases at V and 7 bases at J, with 8 bases between. CDR1 KGHDR and CDR2 SFDVKD come from the germline V gene. This CDR3 comprises 14 residues.

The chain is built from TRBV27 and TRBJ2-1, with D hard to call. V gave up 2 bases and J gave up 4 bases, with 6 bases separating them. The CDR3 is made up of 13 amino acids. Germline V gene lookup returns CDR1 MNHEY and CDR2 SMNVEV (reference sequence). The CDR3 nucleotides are TGTGCCAGCAGTTTAAACCGTTACAATGAGCAGTTCTTC. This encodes CASSLNRYNEQFF.

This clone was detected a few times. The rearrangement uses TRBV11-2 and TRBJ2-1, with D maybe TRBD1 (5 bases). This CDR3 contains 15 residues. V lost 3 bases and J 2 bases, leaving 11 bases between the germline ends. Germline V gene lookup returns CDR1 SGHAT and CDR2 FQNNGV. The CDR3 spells CASSFTQGAYNEQFF. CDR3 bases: TGTGCCAGCAGCTTTACGCAGGGTGCCTACAATGAGCAGTTCTTC. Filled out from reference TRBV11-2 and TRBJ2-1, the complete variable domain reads EAGVAQSPRYKIIEKRQSVAFWCNPISGHATLYWYQQILGQGPKLLIQFQNNGVVDDSQLPKDRFSAERLKGVDSTLKIQPAKLEDSAVYLCASSFTQGAYNEQFFGPGTRLTVL.

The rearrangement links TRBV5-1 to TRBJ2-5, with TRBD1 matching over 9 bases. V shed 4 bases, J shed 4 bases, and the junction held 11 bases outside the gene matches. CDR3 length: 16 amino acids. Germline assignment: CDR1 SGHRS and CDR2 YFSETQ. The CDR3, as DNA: TGCGCCAGCAGCCGGGAAGCGGGACAGGGAGGAGAGACCCAGTACTTC. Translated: CASSREAGQGGETQYF.

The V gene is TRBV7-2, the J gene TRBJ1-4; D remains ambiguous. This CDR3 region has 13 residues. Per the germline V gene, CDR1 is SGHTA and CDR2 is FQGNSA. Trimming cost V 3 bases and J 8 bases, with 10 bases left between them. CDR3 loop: CASSLISEEKLFF. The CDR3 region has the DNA TGTGCCAGCAGCTTGATTAGTGAAGAAAAACTGTTTTTT.

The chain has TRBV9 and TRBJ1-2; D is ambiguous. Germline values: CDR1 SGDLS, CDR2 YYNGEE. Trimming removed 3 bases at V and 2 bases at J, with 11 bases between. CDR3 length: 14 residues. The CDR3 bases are TGTGCCAGCAGCGAAACTACATTCAACTATGGCTACACCTTC. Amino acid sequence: CASSETTFNYGYTF.

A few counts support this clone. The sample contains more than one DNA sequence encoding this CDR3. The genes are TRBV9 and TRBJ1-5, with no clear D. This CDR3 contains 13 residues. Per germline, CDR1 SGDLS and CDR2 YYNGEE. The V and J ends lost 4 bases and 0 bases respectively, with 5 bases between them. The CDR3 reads CASSRDSNQPQHF. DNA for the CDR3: TGTGCCAGCAGCCGAGATAGCAATCAGCCCCAGCATTTT. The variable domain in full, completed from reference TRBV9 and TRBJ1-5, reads DSGVTQTPKHLITATGQRVTLRCSPRSGDLSVYWYQQSLDQGLQFLIQYYNGEERAKGNILERFSAQQFPDLHSELNLSSLELGDSALYFCASSRDSNQPQHFGDGTRLSIL.